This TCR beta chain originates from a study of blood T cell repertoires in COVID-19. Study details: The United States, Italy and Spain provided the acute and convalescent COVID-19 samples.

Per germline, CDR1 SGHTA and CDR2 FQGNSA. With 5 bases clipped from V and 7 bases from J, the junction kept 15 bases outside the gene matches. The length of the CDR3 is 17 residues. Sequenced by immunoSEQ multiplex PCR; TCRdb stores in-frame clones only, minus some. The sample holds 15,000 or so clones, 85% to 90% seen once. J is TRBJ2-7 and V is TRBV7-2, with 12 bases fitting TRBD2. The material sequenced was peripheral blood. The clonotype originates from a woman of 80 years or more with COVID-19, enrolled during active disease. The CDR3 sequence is CASSRSAGTSGFYEQYF. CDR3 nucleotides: TGTGCCAGCAGCCGCTCGGCTGGGACTAGCGGGTTTTATGAGCAGTACTTC.